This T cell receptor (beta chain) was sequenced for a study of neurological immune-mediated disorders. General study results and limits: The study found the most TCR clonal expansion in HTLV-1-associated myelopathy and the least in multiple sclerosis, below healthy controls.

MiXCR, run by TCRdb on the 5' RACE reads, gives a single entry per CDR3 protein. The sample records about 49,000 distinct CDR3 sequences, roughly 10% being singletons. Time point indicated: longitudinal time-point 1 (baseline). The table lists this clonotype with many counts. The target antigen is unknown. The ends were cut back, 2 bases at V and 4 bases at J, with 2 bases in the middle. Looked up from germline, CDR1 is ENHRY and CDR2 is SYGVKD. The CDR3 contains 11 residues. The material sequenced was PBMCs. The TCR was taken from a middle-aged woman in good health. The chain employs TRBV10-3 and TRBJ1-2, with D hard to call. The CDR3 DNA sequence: TGTGCCATCAGTGAGGTCTATGGCTACACCTTC. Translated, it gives CAISEVYGYTF.